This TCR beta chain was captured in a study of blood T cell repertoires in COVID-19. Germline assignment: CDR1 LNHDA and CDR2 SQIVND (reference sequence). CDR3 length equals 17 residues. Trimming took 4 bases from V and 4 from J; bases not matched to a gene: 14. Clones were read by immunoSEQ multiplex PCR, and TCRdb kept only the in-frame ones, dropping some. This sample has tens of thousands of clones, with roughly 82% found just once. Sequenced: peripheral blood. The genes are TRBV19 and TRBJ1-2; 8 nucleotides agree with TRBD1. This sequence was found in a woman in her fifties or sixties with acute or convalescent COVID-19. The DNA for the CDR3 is TGTGCCAGTAGTACCCCAGGGACAGGCCGCCGGCTCTATGGCTACACCTTC. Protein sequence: CASSTPGTGRRLYGYTF.